This record concerns one T cell receptor beta chain sequence. Its antigen remains unidentified. These data come from a study of shared clonotypes between healthy human individuals. Study summary: Donor composition was a couple of women and three men, aged 18 to 49. Study-wide results and caveats: Since donors were few, the genetic and exposure-history diversity represented was limited. Exclusively blood specimens were collected; tissue repertoires likely differ.

Unsorted PBMC samples were amplified in replicate PCRs containing around 300 ng DNA, tens of thousands of T cell genomes. The repertoire was sequenced with immunoSEQ multiplex PCR; TCRdb's copy has only in-frame clones and lacks some. The repertoire holds around 530,000 clones, with around three quarters as singletons. Germline V gene lookup returns CDR1 SGHNT and CDR2 YENEEA. V shed 3 bases and J 2 bases; nucleotides not matched to a gene: 3. The CDR3 is 15 residues long. Sequencing input: PBMCs. The source is a woman in her forties in good health. Some clones in this sample may be carry-over from other donors' samples. This rearrangement joins TRBV11-3 to TRBJ2-3, with 9 bases matching TRBD1. The CDR3 nucleotides read TGTGCCAGCAGCTTGGGGACAGGGAACACAGATACGCAGTATTTT. This gives the protein CASSLGTGNTDTQYF.